This T cell receptor (beta chain) was sequenced for a study of cytomegalovirus exposure and HLA in healthy donors. Study observations and caveats: The study listed roughly 160 cytomegalovirus-associated TCR beta chains. Indistinguishable V segments such as TRBV6-2 and TRBV6-3 were excluded.

No record exists of this donor's CMV serostatus. The trim removed 4 bases at V and 4 bases at J, leaving 10 bases unmatched. Germline assignment: CDR1 MGHRA and CDR2 YSYEKL. This CDR3 is 16 amino acids long. Vbeta (60) and Jbeta (13) primers were used in the PCR. Some clones are missing from TCRdb's copy, which holds only in-frame ones; the method was immunoSEQ multiplex PCR. Among some 150,000 clones, 55% to 80% were seen once, and the ten largest hold roughly an eighth. There are a few counts of this clone. Its target is unknown. This TCR was sampled from a human donor in good health. This sequence joins TRBV4-1 and TRBJ1-3; 7 bases map to TRBD1. The specimen sequenced was PBMCs. In nucleotides, the CDR3 is TGCGCCAGCAGCCTACGACAGGGATCAGCGGGAAACACCATATATTTT. Its protein is CASSLRQGSAGNTIYF.